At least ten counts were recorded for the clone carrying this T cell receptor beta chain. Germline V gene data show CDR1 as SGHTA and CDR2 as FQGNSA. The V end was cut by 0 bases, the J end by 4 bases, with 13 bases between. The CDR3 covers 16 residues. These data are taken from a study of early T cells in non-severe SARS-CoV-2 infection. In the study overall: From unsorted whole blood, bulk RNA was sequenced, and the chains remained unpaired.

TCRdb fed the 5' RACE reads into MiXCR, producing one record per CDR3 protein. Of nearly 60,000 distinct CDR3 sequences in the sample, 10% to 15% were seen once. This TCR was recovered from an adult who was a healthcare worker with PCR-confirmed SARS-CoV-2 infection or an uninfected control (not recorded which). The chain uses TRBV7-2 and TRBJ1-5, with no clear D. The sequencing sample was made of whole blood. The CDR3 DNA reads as TGTGCCAGCAGCTTAGCTGACGGCGCAACTAATCAGCCCCAGCATTTT. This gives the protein CASSLADGATNQPQHF.